This T cell receptor (beta chain) emerged from a study of Graves' ophthalmopathy and Graves' hyperthyroidism. Study background: Specimen type is peripheral blood, obtained at initial diagnosis before any treatment.

The germline CDR1 and CDR2 sequences are KGHSH and LQKENI. The CDR3 is made up of 14 amino acids. V was clipped by 3 bases and J by 3 bases; unmatched bases: 2. Disease in donors with ophthalmopathy had moderate-to-severe activity, CAS ≥3, NOSPECS ≥4 and under 3 months' duration. Orbital computed tomography, thyroid ultrasound, TRAb, serum thyroxine and clinical symptoms formed the basis of diagnosis. Study conclusions and caveats: In blood appeared most of the expanded thyroid clonotypes whose frequency exceeded 0.001.

Scientists amplified the TCR beta CDR3 regions from RNA transcripts. Scientists carried out first-round RT-PCR using HTBI primers and then a second-round multiplex PCR. In TCRdb, the multiplex PCR reads were re-called with MiXCR into one record per CDR3 protein. The sample yields approximately 460,000 distinct CDR3 sequences, approximately 15% seen once. This clonotype has a count of ten or more. Its antigen is unidentified. The sequenced sample was blood. The clonotype was recovered from a woman aged 25-40 years with Graves' ophthalmopathy. The chain combines TRBV18 with TRBJ2-7; 10 nucleotides agree with TRBD2. The CDR3 region is CASSPGTSVYEQYF. The CDR3 region has the DNA TGTGCCAGCTCACCCGGGACTAGCGTCTACGAGCAGTACTTC.